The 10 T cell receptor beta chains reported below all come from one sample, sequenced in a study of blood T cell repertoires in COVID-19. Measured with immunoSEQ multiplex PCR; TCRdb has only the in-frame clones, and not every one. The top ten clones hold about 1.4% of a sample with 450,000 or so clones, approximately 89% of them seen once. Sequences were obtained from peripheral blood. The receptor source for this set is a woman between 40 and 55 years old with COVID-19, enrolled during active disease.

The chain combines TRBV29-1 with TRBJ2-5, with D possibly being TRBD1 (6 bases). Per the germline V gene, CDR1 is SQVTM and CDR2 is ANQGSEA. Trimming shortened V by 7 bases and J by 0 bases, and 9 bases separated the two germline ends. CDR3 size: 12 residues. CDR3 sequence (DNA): TGCAGCGCTCAGGGGCACCAAGAGACCCAGTACTTC. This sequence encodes CSAQGHQETQYF.

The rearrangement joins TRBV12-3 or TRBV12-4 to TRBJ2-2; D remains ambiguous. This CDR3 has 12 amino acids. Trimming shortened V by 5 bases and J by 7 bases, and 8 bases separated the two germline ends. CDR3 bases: TGTGCCAGCAGTCTCTGGCACGGGGAGCTGTTTTTT. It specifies CASSLWHGELFF.

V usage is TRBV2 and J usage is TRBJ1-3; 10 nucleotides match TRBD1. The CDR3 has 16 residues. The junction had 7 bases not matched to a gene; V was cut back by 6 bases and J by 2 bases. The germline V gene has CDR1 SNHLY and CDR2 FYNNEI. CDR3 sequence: CASRAGQGNAGNTIYF. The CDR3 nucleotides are TGTGCCAGCAGAGCGGGACAGGGGAATGCTGGAAACACCATATATTTT.

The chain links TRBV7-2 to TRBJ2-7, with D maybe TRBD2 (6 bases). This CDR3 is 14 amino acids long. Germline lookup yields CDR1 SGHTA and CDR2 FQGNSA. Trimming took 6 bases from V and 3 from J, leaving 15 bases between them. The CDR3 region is CASSSGTYIYEQYF. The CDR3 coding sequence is TGTGCCAGCAGTTCCGGGACTTACATCTACGAGCAGTACTTC.

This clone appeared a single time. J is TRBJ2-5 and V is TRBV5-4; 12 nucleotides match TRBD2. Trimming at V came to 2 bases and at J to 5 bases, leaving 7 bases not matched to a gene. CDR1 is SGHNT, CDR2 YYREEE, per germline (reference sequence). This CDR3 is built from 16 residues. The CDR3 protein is CASSFPSGGAGETQYF. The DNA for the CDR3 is TGTGCCAGCAGCTTCCCTAGCGGGGGGGCTGGTGAGACCCAGTACTTC.

The CDR3 DNA follows: TGTGCCAGCAGCCGGGGAGCTAACTATGGCTACACCTTC. It yields the protein CASSRGANYGYTF. This sequence joins TRBV7-9 and TRBJ1-2; D is undetermined. Germline loops: CDR1 SEHNR, CDR2 FQNEAQ (reference sequence). The V gene lost 5 bases and the J gene lost 0 bases, with 7 bases spanning the gap. The CDR3 runs 13 residues.

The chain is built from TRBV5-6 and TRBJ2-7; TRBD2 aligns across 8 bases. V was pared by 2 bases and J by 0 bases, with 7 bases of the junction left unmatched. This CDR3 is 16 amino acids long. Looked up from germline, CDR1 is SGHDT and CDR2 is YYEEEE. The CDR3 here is CASSLGPSGLSYEQYF. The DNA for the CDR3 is TGTGCCAGCAGCTTAGGGCCTAGCGGGCTCTCCTACGAGCAGTACTTC.

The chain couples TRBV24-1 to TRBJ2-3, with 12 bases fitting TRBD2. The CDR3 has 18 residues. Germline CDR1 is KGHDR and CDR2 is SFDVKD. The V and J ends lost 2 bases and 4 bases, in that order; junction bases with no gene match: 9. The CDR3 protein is CATSDSRASGGASDTQYF. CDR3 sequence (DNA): TGTGCCACCAGTGATTCCCGGGCTAGCGGGGGGGCCTCAGATACGCAGTATTTT.

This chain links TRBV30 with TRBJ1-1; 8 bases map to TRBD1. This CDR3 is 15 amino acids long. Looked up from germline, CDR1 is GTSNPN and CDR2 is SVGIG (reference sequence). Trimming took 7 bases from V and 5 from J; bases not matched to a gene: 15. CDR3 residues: CASKGGRGPVTEAFF. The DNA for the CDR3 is TGTGCCTCAAAGGGGGGCAGGGGGCCGGTAACTGAAGCTTTCTTT.

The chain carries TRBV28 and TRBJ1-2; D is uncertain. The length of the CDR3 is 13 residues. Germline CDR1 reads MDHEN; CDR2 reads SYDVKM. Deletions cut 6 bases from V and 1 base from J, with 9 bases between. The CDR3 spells CASSKAINYGYTF. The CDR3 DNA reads TGTGCCAGCAGCAAAGCCATTAACTATGGCTACACCTTC.